These 7 T cell receptor beta chains came from one sample sequenced in a study of cytomegalovirus exposure and HLA in healthy donors. The PCR ran on 60 Vbeta and 13 Jbeta primers. Clones were sequenced by immunoSEQ multiplex PCR, and TCRdb holds only the in-frame ones, with some missing. The sample includes 150,000 to 200,000 clones. The specimen sequenced was PBMCs. These receptors were taken from a woman aged 55-70 years in good health and CMV-seronegative.

CDR3 sequence reads: CASSLLGQGMGNTIYF. The CDR3 bases are TGTGCCAGCAGCTTGCTGGGACAGGGGATGGGAAACACCATATATTTT. This rearrangement joins TRBV5-6 to TRBJ1-3; 10 nucleotides match TRBD1. V trimming: 1 base; J trimming: 4 bases; junction bases outside the gene matches: 5. CDR3 size: 16 residues. Germline V CDR1 and CDR2: SGHDT, YYEEEE.

V and J are TRBV6-1 and TRBJ1-1; a weak D match, TRBD1 (5 bases). The germline V and J ends were trimmed by 0 bases and 4 bases, with 15 bases remaining between them. The CDR3 spans 16 residues. From germline, CDR1 is MNHNS and CDR2 SASEGT. Written as DNA, the CDR3 is TGTGCCAGCAGTGAAGCGGGGGGGGAAAGTGGCACTGAAGCTTTCTTT. It codes for CASSEAGGESGTEAFF.

The chain combines TRBV7-9 with TRBJ1-1; 7 nucleotides align to TRBD1. The CDR3 extends over 18 amino acids. The germline gives CDR1 SEHNR, CDR2 FQNEAQ (reference sequence). V was clipped by 5 bases and J by 1 base; unmatched bases: 16. The CDR3 sequence is CASSPHFRGITPNTEAFF. DNA for the CDR3: TGTGCCAGCAGCCCCCACTTCAGGGGGATTACCCCGAACACTGAAGCTTTCTTT.

The chain employs TRBV5-4 and TRBJ2-1, with a tentative D call TRBD2 (5 bases). The germline V gene encodes CDR1 SGHNT and CDR2 YYREEE (reference sequence). CDR3 length: 13 residues. Trimming cost V 7 bases and J 0 bases, with 8 bases left between them. In nucleotides, the CDR3 is TGTGCCAGCGGCCTAGCCTCCTACAATGAGCAGTTCTTC. Translating it yields CASGLASYNEQFF.

The chain joins TRBV4-1 to TRBJ2-2, with 11 nucleotides matching TRBD2. The V gene's germline CDR1 is MGHRA and CDR2 YSYEKL. V lost 10 bases, J lost 5 bases, and 12 bases stayed unmatched. There are 16 residues in the CDR3. In nucleotides, the CDR3 is TGCGCCACCTCCTTAGCGGGGGGGTGGGAAACCGGGGAGCTGTTTTTT. Encoded protein: CATSLAGGWETGELFF.

This rearrangement joins TRBV7-6 to TRBJ1-2, with no clear D. The CDR3 consists of 15 residues. Germline CDR1 reads SGHVS; CDR2 reads FNYEAQ. Between the trimmed V and J ends, which lost 6 bases and 7 bases, there was a span of 21 bases. The CDR3 nucleotides read TGTGCCAGCAGTTCAGTTGGGCCTTCTTCTTCTGGCTACACCTTC. This translates into CASSSVGPSSSGYTF.

The chain links TRBV14 to TRBJ2-7; D not certain. The CDR3 is 15 amino acids. Per germline, CDR1 SGHDN and CDR2 FVKESK. V was trimmed by 3 bases and J by 3 bases, leaving 15 bases between them. The CDR3 loop reads CASSQRHGLVYEQYF. The CDR3, as DNA: TGTGCCAGCAGCCAGAGACACGGTCTGGTCTACGAGCAGTACTTC.